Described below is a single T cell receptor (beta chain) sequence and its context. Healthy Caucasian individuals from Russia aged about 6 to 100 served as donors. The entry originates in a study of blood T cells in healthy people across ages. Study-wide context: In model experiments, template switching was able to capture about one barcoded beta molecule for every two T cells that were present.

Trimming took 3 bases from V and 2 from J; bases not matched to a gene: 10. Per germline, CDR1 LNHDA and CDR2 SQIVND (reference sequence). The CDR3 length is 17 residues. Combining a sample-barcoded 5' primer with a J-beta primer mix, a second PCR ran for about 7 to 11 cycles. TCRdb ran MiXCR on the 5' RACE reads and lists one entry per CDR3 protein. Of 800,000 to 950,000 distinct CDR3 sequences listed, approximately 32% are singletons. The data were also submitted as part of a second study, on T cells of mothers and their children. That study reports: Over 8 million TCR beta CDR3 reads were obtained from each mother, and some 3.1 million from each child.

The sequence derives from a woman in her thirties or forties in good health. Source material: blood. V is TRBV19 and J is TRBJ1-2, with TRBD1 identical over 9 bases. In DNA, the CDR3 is TGTGCCAGTAGTATCTCCGGGACGGGACAGGGAAACTATGGCTACACCTTC. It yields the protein CASSISGTGQGNYGYTF.